These 11 T cell receptor beta chains were all obtained from the same sample, sequenced in a study of identical twins (dated by TCRdb to the mid-2010s). The library came from 5' RACE. The sample was run on an Illumina HiSeq 2000. TCRdb ran its own pipeline on the public reads, namely fastp trimming at Q25 and MiXCR clone calling, and kept in-frame beta chains. Rows merge per CDR3 protein into single entries with the most common DNA and genes. For this sample there are around 300,000 distinct CDR3 sequences; less than 9% appear just once. Clones ranked in the top ten supply approximately 2.1% of the sample. This same sample was also part of a study on yellow fever vaccine responses in identical twins.

The sequenced sample consisted of memory (CD45RO+) T cells sorted from blood. Explained via the paper, the cell subset or site label denotes: CD45RO+ enriched T cells. The origin of the receptors is a woman aged 18-35 years in good health.

This clonotype came up many times. This chain uses TRBV12-3 or TRBV12-4 with TRBJ1-6; D call uncertain. V was cut by 3 bases and J by 11 bases, with 17 bases left in between. The CDR3 covers 15 residues. The CDR3 sequence: CASSLSNLQSTPLHF. The CDR3, as DNA: TGTGCCAGCAGTTTGTCCAATCTCCAATCCACACCCCTCCACTTT.

This clonotype came up a few times. The chain is built from TRBV7-2 and TRBJ1-5; TRBD1 might be the D (6 bases). V lost 1 base and J 0 bases, leaving 10 bases between the germline ends. The CDR3 runs to 16 residues. From germline, CDR1 is SGHTA and CDR2 FQGNSA. CDR3 loop: CASSLVGTPSNQPQHF. CDR3 DNA: TGTGCCAGCAGCTTAGTCGGGACACCTAGCAATCAGCCCCAGCATTTT.

This clonotype occurred a few times. V usage is TRBV5-1 and J usage is TRBJ2-2; the match to TRBD1 covers 8 bases. The CDR3 is 17 amino acids. Germline lookup yields CDR1 SGHRS and CDR2 YFSETQ. J lost 1 base, V lost 0 bases, and 5 bases had no gene match. The CDR3 loop is CASSLGGQALNTGELFF. The CDR3 bases are TGCGCCAGCAGCTTGGGGGGACAGGCCCTGAACACCGGGGAGCTGTTTTTT.

This clonotype was seen many times. V is TRBV7-2 and J is TRBJ1-5, with D possibly matching TRBD1 (5 bases). The germline V gene encodes CDR1 SGHTA and CDR2 FQGNSA. V was clipped by 0 bases and J by 1 base, with 10 bases between them. This CDR3 spans 16 amino acids. In nucleotides, the CDR3 is TGTGCCAGCAGCTTAGCGGGGGACGGAAGCAATCAGCCCCAGCATTTT. It specifies CASSLAGDGSNQPQHF.

The rearrangement uses TRBV28 and TRBJ2-7; 8 bases line up with TRBD1. The germline gives CDR1 MDHEN, CDR2 SYDVKM. Trimming at V came to 5 bases and at J to 5 bases, leaving 11 bases not matched to a gene. This CDR3 spans 15 amino acids. CDR3 amino acids: CASSRGGTGRHEQYV. CDR3 in DNA: TGTGCCAGCAGTCGAGGGGGGACAGGACGGCACGAGCAGTACGTC.

This clonotype was counted at least ten times. The chain has TRBV11-2 and TRBJ2-1, with D perhaps TRBD2 (6 bases). Germline-derived CDR1 and CDR2 are SGHAT and FQNNGV. The CDR3 is 12 residues long. Trimming cost V 3 bases and J 11 bases, with 11 bases left between them. The CDR3 nucleotides read TGTGCCAGCAGCTTCCTAGCGAAAAAGCAGTTCTTC. Its translation: CASSFLAKKQFF.

The chain links TRBV6-1 to TRBJ2-1; the match to TRBD2 covers 7 bases. Germline assignment: CDR1 MNHNS and CDR2 SASEGT. The CDR3 is made up of 14 amino acids. Trimming took 7 bases from V and 7 from J; bases not matched to a gene: 10. CDR3 coding DNA: TGTGCCAGCAAGGCGGGGGAGTTATCTAATGAGCAGTTCTTC. Amino acid sequence: CASKAGELSNEQFF.

This clonotype was counted only a few times. The final CDR3 position lacks the conserved phenylalanine or tryptophan, pointing to a likely read error. The V and J genes are TRBV27 and TRBJ2-3, with 12 bases that match TRBD2. This CDR3 has 19 amino acids. Germline V CDR1 and CDR2: MNHEY, SMNVEV (reference sequence). V shed 6 bases and J 0 bases; nucleotides not matched to a gene: 13. Written as DNA, the CDR3 is TGTGCCAGCAGCAGATCTGGACTAGCGGGGAGTCCTAGCACAGATACGCAGTATTCT. Residues: CASSRSGLAGSPSTDTQYS.

V is TRBV7-2 and J is TRBJ2-5; TRBD2 aligns across 10 bases. CDR1 and CDR2 from the germline V gene are SGHTA and FQGNSA. CDR3 length equals 16 residues. J gave up 1 base and V 5 bases, and 7 bases lay outside the gene matches. The CDR3 nucleotides read TGTGCCAGCAGCCCGATAGCGGGAGGCATCCAAGAGACCCAGTACTTC. This sequence encodes CASSPIAGGIQETQYF.

This clonotype was detected ten times or more. This chain uses TRBV20-1 with TRBJ2-1, with no clear D. Per germline, CDR1 DFQATT and CDR2 SNEGSKA (reference sequence). Trimming left V 6 bases short and J 5 bases short, with 5 bases between. The CDR3 is 10 amino acids. CDR3 bases: TGCAGTGCAGCGAACAATGAGCAGTTCTTC. Protein product: CSAANNEQFF.

This clonotype was counted many times. The gene calls are TRBV28 and TRBJ2-1, with TRBD1 matching 9 bases. With V trimmed by 2 bases and J by 5 bases, 4 bases remained unmatched. Germline loops: CDR1 MDHEN, CDR2 SYDVKM. The CDR3 contains 15 residues. CDR3 bases: TGTGCCAGCAGTTTAGGCGGGACAGGGAACAATGAGCAGTTCTTC. Translation gives CASSLGGTGNNEQFF.